This T cell receptor (beta chain) was recovered during a study of T cells after yellow fever vaccination. Whole-study findings and limits: Among primary-vaccination clones, most reappeared after the booster, at approximately 96% for CD4 and roughly 88% for CD8.

This clonotype turned up a few times. Its antigen is unknown. TCRdb re-called the 5' RACE reads through MiXCR, storing one row per CDR3 protein. This sample carries around 590,000 distinct CDR3 sequences, roughly an eighth of them seen once, and the ten largest clones take about 16%. V dropped 9 bases and J dropped 1; count of bases not matched to a gene: 3. This CDR3 is 14 amino acids long. The sequencing here drew on PBMCs, taken on the day of the yellow fever booster vaccination. This receptor was taken from a man aged 25-45 years who received the YFV17D yellow fever vaccine. This sequence joins TRBV12-3 or TRBV12-4 and TRBJ2-2; 9 bases align to TRBD2. DNA of the CDR3: TGTGCCAGTCCGACTAGCGGGAACACCGGGGAGCTGTTTTTT. Its translation: CASPTSGNTGELFF.